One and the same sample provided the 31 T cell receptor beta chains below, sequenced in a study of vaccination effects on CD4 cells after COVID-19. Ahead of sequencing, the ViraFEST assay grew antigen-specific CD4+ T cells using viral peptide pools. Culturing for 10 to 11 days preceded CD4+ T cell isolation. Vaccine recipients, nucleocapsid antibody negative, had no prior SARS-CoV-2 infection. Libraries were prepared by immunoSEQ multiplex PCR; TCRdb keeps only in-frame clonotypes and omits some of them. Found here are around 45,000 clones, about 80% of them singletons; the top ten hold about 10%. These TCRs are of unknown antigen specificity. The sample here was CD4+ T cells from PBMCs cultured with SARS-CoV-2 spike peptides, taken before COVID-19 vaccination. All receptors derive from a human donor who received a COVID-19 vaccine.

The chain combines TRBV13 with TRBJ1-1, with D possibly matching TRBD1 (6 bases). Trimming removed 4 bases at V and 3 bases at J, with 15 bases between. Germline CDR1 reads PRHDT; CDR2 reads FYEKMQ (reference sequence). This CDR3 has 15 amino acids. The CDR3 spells CASSSTGHGDTEAFF. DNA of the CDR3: TGTGCCAGCAGCTCGACAGGTCACGGAGACACTGAAGCTTTCTTT.

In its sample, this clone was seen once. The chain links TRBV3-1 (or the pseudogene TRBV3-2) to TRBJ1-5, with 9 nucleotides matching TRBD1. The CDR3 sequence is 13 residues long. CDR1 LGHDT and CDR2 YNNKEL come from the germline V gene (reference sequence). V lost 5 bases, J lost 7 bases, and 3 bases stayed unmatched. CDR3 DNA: TGTGCCAGCAGCTATACAGGGGGCCAGCCCCAGCATTTT. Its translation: CASSYTGGQPQHF.

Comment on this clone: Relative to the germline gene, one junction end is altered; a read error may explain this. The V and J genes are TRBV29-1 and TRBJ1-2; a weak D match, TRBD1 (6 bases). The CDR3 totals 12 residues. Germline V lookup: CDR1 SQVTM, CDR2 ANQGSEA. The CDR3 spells CSVEDRSYGYTF. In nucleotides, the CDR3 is TGCAGCGTAGAAGACAGGAGCTATGGCTACACCTTC.

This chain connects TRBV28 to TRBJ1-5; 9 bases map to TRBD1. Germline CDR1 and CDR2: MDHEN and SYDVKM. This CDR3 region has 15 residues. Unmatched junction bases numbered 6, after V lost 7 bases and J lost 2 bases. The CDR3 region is CASISQGAGNQPQHF. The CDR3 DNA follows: TGTGCCAGCATCTCACAGGGGGCCGGCAATCAGCCCCAGCATTTT.

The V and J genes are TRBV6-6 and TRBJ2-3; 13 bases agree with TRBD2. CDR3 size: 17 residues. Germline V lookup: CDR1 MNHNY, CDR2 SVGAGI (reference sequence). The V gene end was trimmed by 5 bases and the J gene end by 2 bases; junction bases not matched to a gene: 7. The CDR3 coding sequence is TGTGCCAGCAGTCCCCGACTAGCGGGGGGTTTCACAGATACGCAGTATTTT. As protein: CASSPRLAGGFTDTQYF.

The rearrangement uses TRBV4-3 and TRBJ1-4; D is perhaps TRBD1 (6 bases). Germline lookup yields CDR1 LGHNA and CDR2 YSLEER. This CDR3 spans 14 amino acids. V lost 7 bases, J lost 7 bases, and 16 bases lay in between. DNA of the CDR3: TGCGCCAGCACCGAAACAGGGCTTGGTGAAAAACTGTTTTTT. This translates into CASTETGLGEKLFF.

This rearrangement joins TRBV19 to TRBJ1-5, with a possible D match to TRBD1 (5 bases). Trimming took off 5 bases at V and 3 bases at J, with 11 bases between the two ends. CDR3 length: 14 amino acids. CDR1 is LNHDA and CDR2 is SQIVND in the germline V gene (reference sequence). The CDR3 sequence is CASSGQGHNQPQHF. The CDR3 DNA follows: TGTGCCAGTAGTGGTCAGGGTCACAATCAGCCCCAGCATTTT. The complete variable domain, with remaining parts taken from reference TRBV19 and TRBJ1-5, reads DGGITQSPKYLFRKEGQNVTLSCEQNLNHDAMYWYRQDPGQGLRLIYYSQIVNDFQKGDIAEGYSVSREKKESFPLTVTSAQKNPTAFYLCASSGQGHNQPQHFGDGTRLSIL.

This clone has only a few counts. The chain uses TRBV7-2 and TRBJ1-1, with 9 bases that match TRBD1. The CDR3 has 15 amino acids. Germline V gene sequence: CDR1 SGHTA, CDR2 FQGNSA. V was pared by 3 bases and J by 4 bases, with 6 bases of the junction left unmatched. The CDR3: CASSFPQGAGTEAFF. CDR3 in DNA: TGTGCCAGCAGCTTCCCACAGGGGGCGGGCACTGAAGCTTTCTTT.

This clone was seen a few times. CDR3 sequence: CASSSRSVDTEAFF. DNA of the CDR3: TGTGCCAGCAGCTCTCGGTCCGTGGACACTGAAGCTTTCTTT. The gene calls are TRBV9 and TRBJ1-1; D not certain. Between the trimmed V and J ends, which lost 4 bases and 3 bases, there was a span of 13 bases. The CDR3 has 14 residues. Germline CDR1 is SGDLS and CDR2 is YYNGEE.

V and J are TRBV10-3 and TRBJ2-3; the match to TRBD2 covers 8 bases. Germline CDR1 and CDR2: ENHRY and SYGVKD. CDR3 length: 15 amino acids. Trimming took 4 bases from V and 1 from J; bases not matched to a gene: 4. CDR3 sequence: CAISVGAGGTDTQYF. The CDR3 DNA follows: TGTGCCATCAGTGTAGGAGCGGGGGGCACAGATACGCAGTATTTT.

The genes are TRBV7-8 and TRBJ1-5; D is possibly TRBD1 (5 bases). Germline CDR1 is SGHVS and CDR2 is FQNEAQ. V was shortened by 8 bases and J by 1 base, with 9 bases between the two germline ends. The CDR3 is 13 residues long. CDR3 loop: CASGRDSNQPQHF. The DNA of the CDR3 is TGTGCCAGCGGGCGGGACAGCAATCAGCCCCAGCATTTT.

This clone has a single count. As DNA, the CDR3 is TGTGCCAGTTCTCGGGGGGGCGCCGCCGGGGCCAACGTCCTGACTTTC. This sequence encodes CASSRGGAAGANVLTF. J is TRBJ2-6 and V is TRBV19, with 8 bases aligning to TRBD2. Unmatched junction bases numbered 10, after V lost 8 bases and J lost 4 bases. CDR1 LNHDA and CDR2 SQIVND come from the germline V gene (reference sequence). The CDR3 sequence is 16 residues long.

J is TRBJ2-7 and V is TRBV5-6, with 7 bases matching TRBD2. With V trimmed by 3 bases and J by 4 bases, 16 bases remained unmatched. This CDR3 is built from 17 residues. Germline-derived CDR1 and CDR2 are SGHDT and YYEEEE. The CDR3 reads CASSWTGGTRAEYEQYV. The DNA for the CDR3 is TGTGCCAGCAGCTGGACGGGGGGTACACGGGCAGAGTACGAGCAGTACGTC.

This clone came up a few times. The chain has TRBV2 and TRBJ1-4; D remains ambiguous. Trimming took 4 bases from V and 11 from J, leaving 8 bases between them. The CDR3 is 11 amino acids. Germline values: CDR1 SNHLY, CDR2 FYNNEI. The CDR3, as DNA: TGTGCCAGCAGTGGGAACCAGAAACTGTTTTTT. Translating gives CASSGNQKLFF.

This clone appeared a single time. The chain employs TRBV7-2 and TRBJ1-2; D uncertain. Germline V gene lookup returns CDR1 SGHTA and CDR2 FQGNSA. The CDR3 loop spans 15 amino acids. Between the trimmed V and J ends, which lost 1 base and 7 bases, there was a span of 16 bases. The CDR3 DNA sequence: TGTGCCAGCAGCTTAGATGGGAATAGGGCAGGTGGCTACACCTTC. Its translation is CASSLDGNRAGGYTF. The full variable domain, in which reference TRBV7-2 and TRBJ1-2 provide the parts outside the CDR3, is GAGVSQSPSNKVTEKGKDVELRCDPISGHTALYWYRQSLGQGLEFLIYFQGNSAPDKSGLPSDRFSAERTGGSVSTLTIQRTQQEDSAVYLCASSLDGNRAGGYTFGSGTRLTVV.

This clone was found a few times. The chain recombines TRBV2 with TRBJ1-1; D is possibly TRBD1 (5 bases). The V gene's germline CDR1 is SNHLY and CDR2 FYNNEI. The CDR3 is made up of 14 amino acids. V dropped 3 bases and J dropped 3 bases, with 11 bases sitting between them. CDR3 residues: CASSDQGTHTEAFF. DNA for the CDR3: TGTGCCAGCAGTGACCAGGGTACGCACACTGAAGCTTTCTTT.

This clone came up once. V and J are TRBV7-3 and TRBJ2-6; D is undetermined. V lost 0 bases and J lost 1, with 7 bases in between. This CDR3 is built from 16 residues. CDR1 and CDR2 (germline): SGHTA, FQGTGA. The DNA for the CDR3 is TGTGCCAGCAGCTTAACGGGCGATTCTGGGGCCAACGTCCTGACTTTC. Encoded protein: CASSLTGDSGANVLTF.

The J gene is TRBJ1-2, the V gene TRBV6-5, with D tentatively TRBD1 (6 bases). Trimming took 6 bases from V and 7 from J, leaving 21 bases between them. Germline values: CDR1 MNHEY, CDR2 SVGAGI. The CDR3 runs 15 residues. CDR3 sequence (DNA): TGTGCCAGCAGGTCTACCGGGACAACTCTCTCTGGCTACACCTTC. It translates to CASRSTGTTLSGYTF.

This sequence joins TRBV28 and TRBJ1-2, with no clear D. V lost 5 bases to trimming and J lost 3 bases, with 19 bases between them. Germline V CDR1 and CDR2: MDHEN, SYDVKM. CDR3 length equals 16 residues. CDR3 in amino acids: CASSPVAQRTYYGYTF. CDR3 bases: TGTGCCAGCAGTCCAGTTGCCCAAAGGACTTACTATGGCTACACCTTC.

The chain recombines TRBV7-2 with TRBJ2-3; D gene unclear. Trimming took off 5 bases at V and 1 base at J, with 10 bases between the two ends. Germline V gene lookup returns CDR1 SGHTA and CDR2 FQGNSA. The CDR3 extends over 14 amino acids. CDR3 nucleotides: TGTGCCAGCAGCCGGCGGCAGGGCACAGATACGCAGTATTTT. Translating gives CASSRRQGTDTQYF.

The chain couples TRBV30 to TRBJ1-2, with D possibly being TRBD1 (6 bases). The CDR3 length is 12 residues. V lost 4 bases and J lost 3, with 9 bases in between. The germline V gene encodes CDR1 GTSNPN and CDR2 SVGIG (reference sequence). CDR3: CAWTGEDYGYTF. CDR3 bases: TGTGCCTGGACAGGGGAGGACTATGGCTACACCTTC.

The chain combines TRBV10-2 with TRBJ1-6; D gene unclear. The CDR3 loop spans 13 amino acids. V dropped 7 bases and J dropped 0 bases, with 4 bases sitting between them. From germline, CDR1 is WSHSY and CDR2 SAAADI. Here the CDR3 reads CASISSYNSPLHF. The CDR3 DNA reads TGCGCCAGCATTAGCTCCTATAATTCACCCCTCCACTTT.

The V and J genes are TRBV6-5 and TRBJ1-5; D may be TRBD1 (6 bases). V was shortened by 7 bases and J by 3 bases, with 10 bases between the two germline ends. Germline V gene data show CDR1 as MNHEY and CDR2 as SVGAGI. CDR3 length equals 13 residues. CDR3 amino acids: CASMDSPNQPQHF. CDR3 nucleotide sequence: TGTGCCAGCATGGACAGCCCCAATCAGCCCCAGCATTTT.

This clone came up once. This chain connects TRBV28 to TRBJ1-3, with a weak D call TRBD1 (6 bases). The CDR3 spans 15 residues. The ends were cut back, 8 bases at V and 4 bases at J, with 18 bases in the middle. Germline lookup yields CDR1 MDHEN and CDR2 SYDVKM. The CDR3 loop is CASVGGGAGGNTIYF. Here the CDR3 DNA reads TGTGCCAGCGTCGGGGGGGGCGCGGGAGGAAACACCATATATTTT.

The CDR3 reads CASSSFDRGLSNSPLHF. The DNA for the CDR3 is TGCGCCAGCAGCTCCTTCGACAGGGGGCTTTCAAATTCACCCCTCCACTTT. This chain joins TRBV5-1 and TRBJ1-6; 10 bases align to TRBD1. CDR1 and CDR2 from the germline V gene are SGHRS and YFSETQ. This CDR3 contains 17 residues. After removal of 3 bases from V and 7 bases from J, the junction contained 10 bases not matched to a gene.

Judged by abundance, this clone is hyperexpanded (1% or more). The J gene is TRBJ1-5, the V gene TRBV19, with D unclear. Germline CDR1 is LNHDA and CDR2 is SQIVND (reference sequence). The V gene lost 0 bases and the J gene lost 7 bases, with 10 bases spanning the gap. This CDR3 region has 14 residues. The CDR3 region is CASSIDRLGQPQHF. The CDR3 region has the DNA TGTGCCAGTAGTATAGACAGGCTTGGGCAGCCCCAGCATTTT.

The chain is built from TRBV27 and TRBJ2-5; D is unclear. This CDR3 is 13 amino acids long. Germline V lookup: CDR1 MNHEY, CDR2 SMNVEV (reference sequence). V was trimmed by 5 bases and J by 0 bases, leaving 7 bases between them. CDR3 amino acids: CASSPRYQETQYF. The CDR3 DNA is TGTGCCAGCAGTCCCCGGTACCAAGAGACCCAGTACTTC.

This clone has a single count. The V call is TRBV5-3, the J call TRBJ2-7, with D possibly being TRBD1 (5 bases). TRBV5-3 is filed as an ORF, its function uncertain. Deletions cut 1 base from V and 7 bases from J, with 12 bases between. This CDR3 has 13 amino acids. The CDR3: CARSLTGVREQYV. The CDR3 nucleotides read TGTGCCAGAAGCTTGACAGGCGTTCGGGAGCAGTACGTC.

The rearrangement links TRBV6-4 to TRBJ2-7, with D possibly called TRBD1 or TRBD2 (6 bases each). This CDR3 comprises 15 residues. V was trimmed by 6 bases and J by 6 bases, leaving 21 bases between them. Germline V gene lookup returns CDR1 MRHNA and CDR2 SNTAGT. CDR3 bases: TGTGCCAGCAGCGCCGGGGGCCTCTATTGGCCCGAGCAGTACGTC. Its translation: CASSAGGLYWPEQYV.

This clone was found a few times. The CDR3 region is CASSPLVATNEKLFF. The CDR3 bases are TGTGCCAGCTCACCATTGGTCGCAACTAATGAAAAACTGTTTTTT. The chain has TRBV18 and TRBJ1-4, with D hard to call. The CDR3 loop spans 15 amino acids. The V end lost 2 bases, the J end lost 0 bases, and 7 bases lay between the germline ends. CDR1 is KGHSH, CDR2 LQKENI, per germline.

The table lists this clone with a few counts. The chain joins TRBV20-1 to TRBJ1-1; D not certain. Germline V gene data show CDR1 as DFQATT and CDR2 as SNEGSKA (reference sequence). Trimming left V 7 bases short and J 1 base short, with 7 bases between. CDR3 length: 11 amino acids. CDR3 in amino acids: CSDGRNTEAFF. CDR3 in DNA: TGCAGTGATGGCAGGAACACTGAAGCTTTCTTT.